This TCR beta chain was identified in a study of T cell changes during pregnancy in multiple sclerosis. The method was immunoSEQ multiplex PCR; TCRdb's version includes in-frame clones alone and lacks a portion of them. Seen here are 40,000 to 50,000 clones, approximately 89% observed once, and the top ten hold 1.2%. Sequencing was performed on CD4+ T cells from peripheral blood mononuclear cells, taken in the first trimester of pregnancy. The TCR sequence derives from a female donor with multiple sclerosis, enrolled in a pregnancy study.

The CDR3 coding sequence is TGTGCCAGCAGTTTTTGGCAGGGCCCCTACGAGCAGTACTTC. The encoded protein is CASSFWQGPYEQYF. V and J are TRBV27 and TRBJ2-7; D is perhaps TRBD1 (5 bases). There are 14 residues in the CDR3. V shed 3 bases and J shed 2 bases, with 11 bases lying between them. CDR1 and CDR2 from the germline V gene are MNHEY and SMNVEV (reference sequence).